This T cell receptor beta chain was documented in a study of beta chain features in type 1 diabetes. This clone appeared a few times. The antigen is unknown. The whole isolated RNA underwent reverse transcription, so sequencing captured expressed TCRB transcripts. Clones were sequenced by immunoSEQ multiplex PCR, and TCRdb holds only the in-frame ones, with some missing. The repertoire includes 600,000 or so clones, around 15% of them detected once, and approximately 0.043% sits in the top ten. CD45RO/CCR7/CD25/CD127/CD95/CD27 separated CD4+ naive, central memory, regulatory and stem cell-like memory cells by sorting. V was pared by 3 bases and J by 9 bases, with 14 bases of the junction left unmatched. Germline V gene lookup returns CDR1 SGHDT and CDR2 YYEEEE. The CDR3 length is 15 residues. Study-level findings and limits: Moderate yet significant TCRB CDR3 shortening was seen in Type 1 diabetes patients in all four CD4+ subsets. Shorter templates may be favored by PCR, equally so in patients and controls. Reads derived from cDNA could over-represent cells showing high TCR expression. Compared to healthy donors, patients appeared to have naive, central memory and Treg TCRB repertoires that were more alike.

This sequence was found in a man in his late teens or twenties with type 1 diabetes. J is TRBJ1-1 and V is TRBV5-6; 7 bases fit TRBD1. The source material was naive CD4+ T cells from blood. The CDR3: CASSSSMTGRGKAFF. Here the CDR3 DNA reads TGTGCCAGCAGCTCCAGTATGACAGGGAGGGGGAAAGCTTTCTTT.